The 24 T cell receptor beta chains in this list originate from one sample, sequenced in a study of blood T cell repertoires in COVID-19. Some clones are missing from TCRdb's copy, which holds only in-frame ones; the method was immunoSEQ multiplex PCR. The sample has around 300,000 clones, approximately 92% seen once. Specimen: PBMCs or T cells enriched from blood (not recorded which). These receptors came from a woman aged 18-30 years who had recovered from COVID-19.

V usage is TRBV28 and J usage is TRBJ1-2, with TRBD1 identical over 9 bases. Per germline, CDR1 MDHEN and CDR2 SYDVKM. The V gene end was trimmed by 10 bases and the J gene end by 8 bases; junction bases not matched to a gene: 8. CDR3 length: 12 residues. The CDR3 loop is CAIGGTGFGYTF. The CDR3 nucleotides are TGTGCCATAGGGGGGACAGGGTTCGGCTACACCTTC.

The J gene is TRBJ2-1, the V gene TRBV6-5, with 7 bases aligning to TRBD2. Germline CDR1 MNHEY, CDR2 SVGAGI. The CDR3 is 13 residues long. V dropped 6 bases and J dropped 5; count of bases not matched to a gene: 4. CDR3: CASRRGYDNEQFF. The CDR3 DNA follows: TGTGCCAGCAGGCGGGGGTATGACAATGAGCAGTTCTTC.

The CDR3 protein is CASRPILRGKNTGELFF. CDR3 bases: TGTGCCAGCAGGCCGATCCTCAGGGGAAAGAACACCGGGGAGCTGTTTTTT. The genes are TRBV7-9 and TRBJ2-2; D might be TRBD1 (6 bases). This CDR3 has 17 amino acids. Germline V gene lookup returns CDR1 SEHNR and CDR2 FQNEAQ (reference sequence). V gave up 6 bases and J gave up 1 base, with 18 bases separating them.

The chain recombines TRBV14 with TRBJ2-3, with 8 bases identical to TRBD2. CDR1 SGHDN and CDR2 FVKESK come from the germline V gene. Unmatched junction bases numbered 11, after V lost 0 bases and J lost 6 bases. The CDR3 contains 17 residues. The CDR3 DNA follows: TGTGCCAGCAGCCAAGAGATGCCGGGGGGGCCCAGGGATACGCAGTATTTT. Its protein product is CASSQEMPGGPRDTQYF.

The table lists this clone with a few counts. This sequence joins TRBV6-5 and TRBJ1-4; D is perhaps TRBD1 (5 bases). The CDR3 extends over 13 amino acids. Per germline, CDR1 MNHEY and CDR2 SVGAGI. V was shortened by 7 bases and J by 0 bases, with 6 bases between the two germline ends. The CDR3 bases are TGTGCCAGCACGGGGGCAACTAATGAAAAACTGTTTTTT. This translates into CASTGATNEKLFF.

CDR3 DNA: TGTGCCATCAGTGAACTTTCGGGACAGGGATGGTACACTGAAGCTTTCTTT. Its translation is CAISELSGQGWYTEAFF. This chain connects TRBV10-3 to TRBJ1-1, with 9 bases matching TRBD1. CDR1 and CDR2 (germline): ENHRY, SYGVKD. The CDR3 consists of 17 residues. Losses at the gene ends were 3 bases for V and 3 bases for J; bases not matched to a gene: 11.

The sample holds one count of this clone. This rearrangement joins TRBV21-1 to TRBJ2-1; TRBD2, as called in the table, went unchecked against the DNA. TRBV21-1 is a known pseudogene. This CDR3 is 17 amino acids long. The DNA of the CDR3 is TGTGCCAGCAGCAAAGATGCTAGCGGGGGGTACTACAATGAGCAGTTCTTC. This encodes CASSKDASGGYYNEQFF.

A single count supports this clone. CDR3 residues: CASSGDRGPEQFF. DNA of the CDR3: TGTGCCAGCAGTGGGGACAGGGGTCCTGAGCAGTTCTTC. The chain combines TRBV2 with TRBJ2-1, with 10 bases aligning to TRBD1. The CDR3 is 13 amino acids. V lost 4 bases and J lost 9; bases outside the gene matches: 3. Per germline, CDR1 SNHLY and CDR2 FYNNEI. Full variable domain (outside the CDR3, taken from reference TRBV2 and TRBJ2-1): EPEVTQTPSHQVTQMGQEVILRCVPISNHLYFYWYRQILGQKVEFLVSFYNNEISEKSEIFDDQFSVERPDGSNFTLKIRSTKLEDSAMYFCASSGDRGPEQFFGPGTRLTVL.

The V and J genes are TRBV7-2 and TRBJ1-2, with a tentative D call TRBD1 (6 bases). Trimming left V 3 bases short and J 4 bases short, with 18 bases between. The CDR3 loop spans 16 amino acids. Per the germline V gene, CDR1 is SGHTA and CDR2 is FQGNSA. The CDR3 is CASSFFGNGQTYGYTF. In DNA, the CDR3 is TGTGCCAGCAGCTTCTTCGGGAATGGACAGACCTATGGCTACACCTTC.

This chain links TRBV5-6 with TRBJ1-4; 9 bases map to TRBD1. The length of the CDR3 is 13 residues. Trimming removed 2 bases from V and 8 bases from J; junction bases left unmatched: 1. The germline CDR1 and CDR2 sequences are SGHDT and YYEEEE. In DNA form, the CDR3 reads TGTGCCAGCAGCTTAACAGGGGGCGAAAAACTGTTTTTT. Its protein product is CASSLTGGEKLFF.

This clone appeared once. This chain joins TRBV5-1 and TRBJ1-2, with TRBD1 identical over 8 bases. From germline, CDR1 is SGHRS and CDR2 YFSETQ. V was pared by 1 base and J by 8 bases, with 10 bases of the junction left unmatched. The CDR3 runs 15 residues. This CDR3 is CASSLNSAGGAGYTF. The CDR3 region has the DNA TGCGCCAGCAGCTTGAATAGCGCAGGGGGCGCGGGCTACACCTTC. Using reference TRBV5-1 and TRBJ1-2 for the parts outside the CDR3, the full variable domain is KAGVTQTPRYLIKTRGQQVTLSCSPISGHRSVSWYQQTPGQGLQFLFEYFSETQRNKGNFPGRFSGRQFSNSRSEMNVSTLELGDSALYLCASSLNSAGGAGYTFGSGTRLTVV.

V gene TRBV14 combines with J gene TRBJ1-4; 7 positions agree with TRBD1. From germline, CDR1 is SGHDN and CDR2 FVKESK. The CDR3 runs to 14 residues. The V segment lost 4 bases and the J segment 6 bases; nucleotides outside the gene matches: 5. CDR3 protein: CASSRQGRDEKLFF. CDR3 nucleotide sequence: TGTGCCAGCAGCCGACAGGGTCGGGATGAAAAACTGTTTTTT. Based on the CDR3 plus reference TRBV14 and TRBJ1-4, the full variable domain is EAGVTQFPSHSVIEKGQTVTLRCDPISGHDNLYWYRRVMGKEIKFLLHFVKESKQDESGMPNNRFLAERTGGTYSTLKVQPAELEDSGVYFCASSRQGRDEKLFFGSGTQLSVL.

The rearrangement joins TRBV11-2 to TRBJ1-3; D gene uncertain. The V gene's germline CDR1 is SGHAT and CDR2 FQNNGV. This CDR3 comprises 15 residues. V gave up 4 bases and J gave up 0 bases, with 10 bases separating them. The CDR3 DNA sequence: TGTGCCAGCAGCTCCTACTACGGCTCTGGAAACACCATATATTTT. Protein: CASSSYYGSGNTIYF.

The rearrangement links TRBV11-2 to TRBJ1-2; maybe TRBD1 (6 bases). This CDR3 region has 15 residues. V was trimmed by 2 bases and J by 1 base, leaving 11 bases between them. Germline lookup yields CDR1 SGHAT and CDR2 FQNNGV. CDR3 DNA sequence: TGTGCCAGCAGCTTAAGCAGGGGACGTAACTATGGCTACACCTTC. Protein sequence: CASSLSRGRNYGYTF.

J is TRBJ2-7 and V is TRBV6-6, with 9 bases fitting TRBD2. The germline V gene has CDR1 MNHNY and CDR2 SVGAGI (reference sequence). The CDR3 extends over 16 amino acids. V shed 4 bases, J shed 5 bases, and the junction held 12 bases outside the gene matches. The CDR3 DNA follows: TGTGCCAGCAGTTTCTCTAGCGGGGCGCGCGGAAACGAGCAGTACTTC. Translated, it gives CASSFSSGARGNEQYF.

The chain joins TRBV11-2 to TRBJ1-1; the D gene is possibly TRBD1 (6 bases). V was shortened by 0 bases and J by 1 base, with 15 bases between the two germline ends. This CDR3 contains 17 residues. The germline V gene has CDR1 SGHAT and CDR2 FQNNGV. CDR3 coding DNA: TGTGCCAGCAGCTTAGACATGGGACACCACGAGAACACTGAAGCTTTCTTT. Its translation is CASSLDMGHHENTEAFF.

The rearrangement links TRBV4-1 to TRBJ1-6, with 8 bases fitting TRBD1. Trimming took 0 bases from V and 4 from J; bases not matched to a gene: 5. This CDR3 has 17 amino acids. Germline-derived CDR1 and CDR2 are MGHRA and YSYEKL. CDR3 in amino acids: CASSQDVTGGYNSPLHF. CDR3 in DNA: TGCGCCAGCAGCCAAGATGTTACAGGGGGTTATAATTCACCCCTCCACTTT.

The chain links TRBV6-1 to TRBJ1-2; TRBD1 might be the D (5 bases). This CDR3 region has 16 residues. The germline gives CDR1 MNHNS, CDR2 SASEGT. Trimming shortened V by 3 bases and J by 4 bases, and 18 bases separated the two germline ends. As DNA, the CDR3 is TGTGCCAGCAGTGAGCCCCAGGGAACCATCCTCTATGGCTACACCTTC. It is translated as CASSEPQGTILYGYTF.

This clone was recorded only once. Here the CDR3 reads CASSYRNRGGYYEQYF. For the CDR3, the DNA is TGTGCCAGCAGCTACCGTAACAGGGGCGGCTACTACGAGCAGTACTTC. This chain connects TRBV28 to TRBJ2-7; 7 bases agree with TRBD1. Germline CDR1 reads MDHEN; CDR2 reads SYDVKM. Unmatched junction bases numbered 14, after V lost 6 bases and J lost 3 bases. The CDR3 runs 16 residues. Drawing the rest from reference TRBV28 and TRBJ2-7, the complete variable domain is DVKVTQSSRYLVKRTGEKVFLECVQDMDHENMFWYRQDPGLGLRLIYFSYDVKMKEKGDIPEGYSVSREKKERFSLILESASTNQTSMYLCASSYRNRGGYYEQYFGPGTRLTVT.

The table lists this clone with a few counts. This chain links TRBV5-4 with TRBJ1-1, with D tentatively TRBD1 (5 bases). Looked up from germline, CDR1 is SGHNT and CDR2 is YYREEE (reference sequence). The CDR3 is 13 residues long. V lost 4 bases and J 2 bases, leaving 9 bases between the germline ends. Written as DNA, the CDR3 is TGTGCCAGCAGCCCCGGGGGAAACACTGAAGCTTTCTTT. It encodes CASSPGGNTEAFF.

The chain is built from TRBV18 and TRBJ1-3; perhaps TRBD1 as D (5 bases). Looked up from germline, CDR1 is KGHSH and CDR2 is LQKENI. The CDR3 loop spans 16 amino acids. V was shortened by 4 bases and J by 0 bases, with 13 bases between the two germline ends. DNA for the CDR3: TGTGCCAGCTCACTTATACAGGCGTTCTCTGGAAACACCATATATTTT. This encodes CASSLIQAFSGNTIYF.

This clone showed up just once. The chain combines TRBV29-1 with TRBJ2-1, with TRBD1 matching over 10 bases. This CDR3 region has 16 residues. V dropped 3 bases and J dropped 2; count of bases not matched to a gene: 7. CDR1 SQVTM and CDR2 ANQGSEA come from the germline V gene. CDR3 in DNA: TGCAGCGTTGAGTTGGGGACAGGGGCGACCTACAATGAGCAGTTCTTC. Translated, it gives CSVELGTGATYNEQFF.

This clone was seen a few times. The V and J genes are TRBV27 and TRBJ1-1; D is unclear. The germline V gene has CDR1 MNHEY and CDR2 SMNVEV (reference sequence). The V end lost 8 bases, the J end lost 4 bases, and 14 bases lay between the germline ends. CDR3 length: 13 amino acids. The chain's CDR3 is CASGQRATTEAFF. The CDR3 DNA reads TGTGCCAGCGGGCAGCGGGCTACCACTGAAGCTTTCTTT.

The chain joins TRBV6-5 to TRBJ1-1; a weak D match, TRBD1 (6 bases). The V gene's germline CDR1 is MNHEY and CDR2 SVGAGI. The length of the CDR3 is 14 residues. V lost 5 bases and J lost 0, with 10 bases in between. CDR3 in amino acids: CASSIGDMNTEAFF. The CDR3 DNA is TGTGCCAGCAGTATAGGGGACATGAACACTGAAGCTTTCTTT.